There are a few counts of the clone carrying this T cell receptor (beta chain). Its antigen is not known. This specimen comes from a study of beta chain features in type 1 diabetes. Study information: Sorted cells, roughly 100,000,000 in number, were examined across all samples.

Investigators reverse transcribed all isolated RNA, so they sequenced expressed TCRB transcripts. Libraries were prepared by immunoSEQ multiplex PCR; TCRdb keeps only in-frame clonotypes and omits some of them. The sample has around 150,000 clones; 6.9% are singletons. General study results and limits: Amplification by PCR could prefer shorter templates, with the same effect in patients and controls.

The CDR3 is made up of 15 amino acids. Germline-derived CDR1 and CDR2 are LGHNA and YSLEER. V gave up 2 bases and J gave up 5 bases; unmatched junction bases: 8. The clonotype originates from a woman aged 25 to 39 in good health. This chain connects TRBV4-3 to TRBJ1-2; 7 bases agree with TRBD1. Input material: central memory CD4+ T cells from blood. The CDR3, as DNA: TGCGCCAGCAGCCAAACGAGACAGGGTCGGTATGGCTACACCTTC. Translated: CASSQTRQGRYGYTF.